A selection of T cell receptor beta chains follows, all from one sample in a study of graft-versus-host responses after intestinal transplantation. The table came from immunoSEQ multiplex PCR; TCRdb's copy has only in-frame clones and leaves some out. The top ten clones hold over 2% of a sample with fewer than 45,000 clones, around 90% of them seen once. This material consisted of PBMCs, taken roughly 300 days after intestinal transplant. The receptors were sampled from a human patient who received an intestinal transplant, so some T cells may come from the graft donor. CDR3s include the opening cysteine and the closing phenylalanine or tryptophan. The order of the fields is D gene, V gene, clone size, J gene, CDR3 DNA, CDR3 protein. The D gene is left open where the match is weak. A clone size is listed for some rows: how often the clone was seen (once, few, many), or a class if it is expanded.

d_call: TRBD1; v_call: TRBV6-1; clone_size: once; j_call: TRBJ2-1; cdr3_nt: TGTGCCAGCAGTGGGGGACAGGTTCTCTACAATGAGCAGTTCTTC; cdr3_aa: CASSGGQVLYNEQFF
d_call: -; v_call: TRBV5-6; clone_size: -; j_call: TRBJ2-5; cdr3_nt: TGTGCCAGCAGCTTGGAGGAGACCCAGTACTTC; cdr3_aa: CASSLEETQYF
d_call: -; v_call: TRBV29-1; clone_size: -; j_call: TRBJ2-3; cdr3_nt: TGCAGCGTTGAACGGAGCAGGTCAACAGATACGCAGTATTTT; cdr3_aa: CSVERSRSTDTQYF
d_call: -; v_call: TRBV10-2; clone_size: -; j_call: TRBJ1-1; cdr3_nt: TGCGCCAGCAGGGCAGGGAGCACTGAAGCTTTCTTT; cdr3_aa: CASRAGSTEAFF
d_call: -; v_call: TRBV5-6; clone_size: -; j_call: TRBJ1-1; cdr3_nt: TGTGCCAGCAGCTTGGCCATGGAATTGAACACTGAAGCTTTCTTT; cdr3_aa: CASSLAMELNTEAFF
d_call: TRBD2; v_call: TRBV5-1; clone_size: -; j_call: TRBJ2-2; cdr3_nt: TGCGCCAGCAGGCCCATCGGGACTAGCGGGGGAGAAGCGAACACCGGGGAGCTGTTTTTT; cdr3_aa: CASRPIGTSGGEANTGELFF
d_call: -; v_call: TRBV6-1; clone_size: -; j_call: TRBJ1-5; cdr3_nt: TGTGCCAGCAGTGGGACAGCTTATAGCAATCAGCCCCAGCATTTT; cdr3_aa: CASSGTAYSNQPQHF
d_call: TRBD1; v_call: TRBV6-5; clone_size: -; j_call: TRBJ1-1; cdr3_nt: TGTGCCAGCAGCTACAGGGGGAACACTGAAGCTTTCTTT; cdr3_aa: CASSYRGNTEAFF
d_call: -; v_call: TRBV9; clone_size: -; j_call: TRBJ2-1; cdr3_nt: TGTGCCAGCAGCGTAGTCCCAGAGCCCTACAATGAGCAGTTCTTC; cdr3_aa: CASSVVPEPYNEQFF
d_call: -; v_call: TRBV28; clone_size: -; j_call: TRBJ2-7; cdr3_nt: TGTGCCAGCAGTTTAAGGGGGGCGTACGAGCAGTACTTC; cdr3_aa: CASSLRGAYEQYF
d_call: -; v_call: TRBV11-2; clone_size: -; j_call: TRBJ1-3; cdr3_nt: TGTGCCAGCAGCTTAGTTCGGACAGCCTACTCTGGAAACACCATATATTTT; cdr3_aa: CASSLVRTAYSGNTIYF
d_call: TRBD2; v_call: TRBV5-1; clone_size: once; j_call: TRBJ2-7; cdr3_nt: TGCGCCAGCAGCTGGGGACTAGCGGGCTACGAGCAGTACTTC; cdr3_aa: CASSWGLAGYEQYF
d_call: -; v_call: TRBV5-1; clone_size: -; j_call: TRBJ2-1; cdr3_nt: TGCGCCAGCGGCGGAGAGGACTACAACGGGCAGTTCTTC; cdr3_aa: CASGGEDYNGQFF
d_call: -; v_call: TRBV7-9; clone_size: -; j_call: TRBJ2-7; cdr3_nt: TGTGCCAGCAGCGCCCCCCCACCCAATGACGAGCAGTACTTC; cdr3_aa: CASSAPPPNDEQYF
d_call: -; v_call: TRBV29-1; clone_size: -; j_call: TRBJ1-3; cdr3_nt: TGCAGCGCCGGACGGGGCTCTGGAAACACCATATATTTT; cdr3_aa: CSAGRGSGNTIYF
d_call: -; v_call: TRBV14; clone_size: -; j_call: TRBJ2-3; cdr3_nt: TGTGCCAGCAGCCCGACAGGAAAAGATACGCAGTATTTT; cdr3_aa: CASSPTGKDTQYF
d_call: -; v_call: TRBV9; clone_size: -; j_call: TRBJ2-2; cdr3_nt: TGTGCCAGCAGCTTCGACAGGGAGGTCGGGGAGCTGTTTTTT; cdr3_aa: CASSFDREVGELFF
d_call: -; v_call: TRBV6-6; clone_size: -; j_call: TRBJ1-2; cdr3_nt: TGTGCCAGCAATCAGAACTATGGCTACACCTTC; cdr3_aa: CASNQNYGYTF
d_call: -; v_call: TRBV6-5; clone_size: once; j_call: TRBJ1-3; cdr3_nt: TGTGCCAGCAGTTACACGGGGTCCGGAAACACCATATATTTT; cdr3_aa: CASSYTGSGNTIYF
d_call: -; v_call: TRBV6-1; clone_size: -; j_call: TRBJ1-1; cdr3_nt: TGTGCCAGCAGTGAACCGTGGCTGGGGGGCCAAGCCCTACTAAACACTGAAGCTTTCTTT; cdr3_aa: CASSEPWLGGQALLNTEAFF
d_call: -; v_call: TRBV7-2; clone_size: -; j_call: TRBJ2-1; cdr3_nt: TGTGCCAGCAGCCAAGGCGCCCGAGTTCAGTTCTTC; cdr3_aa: CASSQGARVQFF
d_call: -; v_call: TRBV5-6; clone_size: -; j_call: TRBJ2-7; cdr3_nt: TGTGCCAGCAGCTATGCGGGCCGACCGGGCGAGCAGTACTTC; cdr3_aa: CASSYAGRPGEQYF
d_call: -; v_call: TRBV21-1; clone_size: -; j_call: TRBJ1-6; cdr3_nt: TGTGCCAGCAGCAAAGGAGAACAGGACAGACCTGATTCACCCCTCCACTTT; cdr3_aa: CASSKGEQDRPDSPLHF
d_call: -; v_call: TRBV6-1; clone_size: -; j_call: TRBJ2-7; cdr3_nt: TGTGCCAGCAGTGAAGCTCGTGGCTACGAGCAGTACTTC; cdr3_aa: CASSEARGYEQYF
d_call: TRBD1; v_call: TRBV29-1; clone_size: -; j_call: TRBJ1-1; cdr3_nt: TGCAGCGTGGCCGGGACAGGTCCTGAAGCTTTCTTT; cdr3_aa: CSVAGTGPEAFF
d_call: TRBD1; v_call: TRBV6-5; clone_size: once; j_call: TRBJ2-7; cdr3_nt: TGTGCCAGCAAACAGGGGGTAGCCTACGAGCAGTACTTC; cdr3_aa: CASKQGVAYEQYF
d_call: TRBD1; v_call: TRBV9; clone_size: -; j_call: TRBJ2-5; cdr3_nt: TGTGCCAGCAGCGTACCCGCAACTGGGACAGGGGAAGAGACCCAGTACTTC; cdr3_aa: CASSVPATGTGEETQYF
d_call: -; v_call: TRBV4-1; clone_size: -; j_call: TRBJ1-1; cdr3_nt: TGCGCCAGCAGCCAAGAGGACCTAAACACTGAAGCTTTCTTT; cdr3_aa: CASSQEDLNTEAFF
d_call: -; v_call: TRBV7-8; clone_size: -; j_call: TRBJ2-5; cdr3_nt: TGTGCCAGCAGGGGGACCGACGGACAGAGAGAGACCCAGTACTTC; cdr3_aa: CASRGTDGQRETQYF
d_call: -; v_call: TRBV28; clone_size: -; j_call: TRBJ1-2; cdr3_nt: TGTGCCAGCAGTTTGGAGGGGGGGCTTGGCTACACCTTC; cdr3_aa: CASSLEGGLGYTF
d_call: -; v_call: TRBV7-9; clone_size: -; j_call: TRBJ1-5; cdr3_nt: TGTGCCAGCAGCTTAGGGTCGGGGGTGAGCAATCAGCCCCAGCATTTT; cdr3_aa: CASSLGSGVSNQPQHF
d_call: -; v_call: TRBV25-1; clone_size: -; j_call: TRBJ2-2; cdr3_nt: TGTGCCAGCAGTGAATTTGCAGGGGATACCGGGGAGCTGTTTTTT; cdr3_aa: CASSEFAGDTGELFF
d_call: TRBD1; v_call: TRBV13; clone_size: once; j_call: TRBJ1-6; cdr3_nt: TGTGCCAGCAGCTCATCGGGACAGGGGAACTCGCCCCTCCACTTT; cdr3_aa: CASSSSGQGNSPLHF
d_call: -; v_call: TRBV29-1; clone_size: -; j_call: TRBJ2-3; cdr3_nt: TGCAGCGTTGAAGATGCAGGGAAGGAGGCCCCGGGTACGCAGTATTTT; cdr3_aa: CSVEDAGKEAPGTQYF
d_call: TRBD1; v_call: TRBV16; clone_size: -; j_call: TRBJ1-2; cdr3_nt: TGTGCCAGCAGCCAATGGGACAGGGGAACGTCCGATGGCTACACCTTC; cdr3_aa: CASSQWDRGTSDGYTF
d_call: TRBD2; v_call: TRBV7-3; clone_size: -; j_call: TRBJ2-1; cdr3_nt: TGTGCCAGCAGCTTAAAAGCGGGGGGCCACAATGAGCAGTTCTTC; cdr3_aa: CASSLKAGGHNEQFF
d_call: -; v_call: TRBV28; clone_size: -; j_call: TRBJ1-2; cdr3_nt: TGTGCCAGCAGTCGGACCAACGGCTACACCTTC; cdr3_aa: CASSRTNGYTF